Following are 9 T cell receptor beta chains from one sample sequenced in a study of T-cell reconstitution after alpha-beta-depleted transplantation in children. Preparation of the TCRbeta library involved a method that used unique molecular identifiers. A single record per CDR3 protein comes from TCRdb applying MiXCR to the PCR reads. This table holds approximately 510,000 distinct CDR3 sequences, 18% found once. Sample: PBMCs from the stem cell graft donor, taken from the stem cell graft. The receptors originated from a human donor who donated a stem cell graft to a child with acute lymphoblastic leukemia.

In this sample, this clonotype turned up a few times. This chain connects TRBV25-1 to TRBJ2-3; D is possibly TRBD1 (5 bases). CDR3 length: 15 residues. Germline lookup yields CDR1 MGHDK and CDR2 SYGVNS. Trimming removed 4 bases at V and 2 bases at J, with 13 bases between. The CDR3 spells CASSAGPGFTDTQYF. The CDR3, as DNA: TGTGCCAGCAGTGCTGGTCCAGGGTTCACAGATACGCAGTATTTT.

The V gene is TRBV12-3 or TRBV12-4, the J gene TRBJ2-3; D unresolved. The CDR3 spans 12 residues. V shed 7 bases and J shed 7 bases, with 12 bases lying between them. Written as DNA, the CDR3 is TGTGCCAGCACCCTTAGTGGAAATACGCAGTATTTT. Amino acid sequence: CASTLSGNTQYF.

This clonotype has just a few counts. V is TRBV20-1 and J is TRBJ1-5; perhaps TRBD1 as D (5 bases). V dropped 1 base and J dropped 6 bases, with 10 bases sitting between them. The CDR3 extends over 13 amino acids. Germline V gene data show CDR1 as DFQATT and CDR2 as SNEGSKA (reference sequence). The CDR3 loop is CSARVPGTQPQHF. The CDR3 DNA is TGCAGTGCTAGAGTACCCGGGACTCAGCCCCAGCATTTT.

There are a few counts of this clonotype. The chain carries TRBV5-1 and TRBJ2-7; D not resolved. The CDR3 totals 15 residues. Trimming stripped 0 bases from V and 0 bases from J, with 10 bases between. Germline V gives CDR1 SGHRS, CDR2 YFSETQ. The chain's CDR3 is CASSLDGLYSYEQYF. The CDR3 nucleotides are TGCGCCAGCAGCTTGGACGGCCTGTACTCCTACGAGCAGTACTTC.

This rearrangement joins TRBV10-3 to TRBJ2-5; D could derive from TRBD1 or TRBD2 (6 bases each). Germline V gene sequence: CDR1 ENHRY, CDR2 SYGVKD. This CDR3 contains 16 residues. Trimming removed 4 bases from V and 5 bases from J, with 20 bases in between. CDR3 DNA sequence: TGTGCCATCAGTGCTATGGACATCGGGGGCCGGGAGACCCAGTACTTC. Translating gives CAISAMDIGGRETQYF.

The V call is TRBV6-4, the J call TRBJ1-4; TRBD1 is a possible D gene (5 bases). Germline V gives CDR1 MRHNA, CDR2 SNTAGT. This CDR3 is built from 15 residues. The V end was cut by 0 bases, the J end by 8 bases, with 13 bases between. CDR3 protein: CASSDSAAGQEKLFF. The DNA of the CDR3 is TGTGCCAGCAGTGACTCGGCCGCGGGGCAAGAAAAACTGTTTTTT.

CDR3 region: CASSPLTGLQYF. The CDR3, as DNA: TGTGCCAGCAGCCCATTGACAGGGCTGCAGTATTTT. This sequence joins TRBV7-8 and TRBJ2-3, with 7 positions matching TRBD1. The trim removed 5 bases at V and 11 bases at J, leaving 7 bases unmatched. CDR1 and CDR2 from the germline V gene are SGHVS and FQNEAQ. The CDR3 is 12 amino acids. The full variable domain, in which reference TRBV7-8 and TRBJ2-3 provide the parts outside the CDR3, is GAGVSQSPRYKVAKRGQDVALRCDPISGHVSLFWYQQALGQGPEFLTYFQNEAQLDKSGLPSDRFFAERPEGSVSTLKIQRTQQEDSAVYLCASSPLTGLQYFGPGTRLTVL.

This clonotype has a handful of counts. The rearrangement uses TRBV4-1 and TRBJ2-7, with D hard to call. With 1 base removed from V and 3 bases from J, the gap between germline ends came to 10 bases. In germline, CDR1 is MGHRA, CDR2 YSYEKL. The CDR3 has 14 residues. This CDR3 is CASSQGGGIYEQYF. Here the CDR3 DNA reads TGCGCCAGCAGCCAAGGTGGCGGAATCTACGAGCAGTACTTC.

This clonotype was found a few times. The chain is built from TRBV30 and TRBJ2-3, with 12 nucleotides matching TRBD2. J was trimmed by 0 bases and V by 2 bases; bases with no gene match: 3. The CDR3 runs 16 residues. CDR1 is GTSNPN, CDR2 SVGIG, per germline (reference sequence). CDR3 sequence (DNA): TGTGCCTGGAGTATTGGACTAGCGGGGAGCACAGATACGCAGTATTTT. Its protein is CAWSIGLAGSTDTQYF. The whole variable domain, filled in from reference TRBV30 and TRBJ2-3, reads SQTIHQWPATLVQPVGSPLSLECTVEGTSNPNLYWYRQAAGRGLQLLFYSVGIGQISSEVPQNLSASRPQDRQFILSSKKLLLSDSGFYLCAWSIGLAGSTDTQYFGPGTRLTVL.